The clone carrying this TCR beta chain appeared a few times. Its antigen is currently unknown. This sample was included in a study of cytomegalovirus exposure and HLA in healthy donors. V lost 2 bases to trimming and J lost 1 base, with 11 bases between them. The CDR3 covers 15 residues. CDR1 and CDR2 from the germline V gene are SGHRS and YFSETQ. Whole-study results and caveats: Per a prior analysis, the majority of TCR beta V segments were productive roughly 90% or roughly 30% of the time. Most subjects had HLA-A and HLA-B alleles reportedly predicted accurately by TCR beta sequences.

The study ran its PCR with 60 Vbeta and 13 Jbeta primers. Sequencing used immunoSEQ multiplex PCR; TCRdb keeps in-frame clones, though not all of them. The sample carries about 92,000 clones, approximately 81% recorded once. Sequenced material: PBMCs. The gene calls are TRBV5-1 and TRBJ2-3; D unclear. The TCR originated in a girl between 2 and 10 years old in good health and CMV-seropositive. The CDR3 DNA reads TGCGCCAGCAGCTTCGCTAGAACCGGCACAGATACGCAGTATTTT. This encodes CASSFARTGTDTQYF.